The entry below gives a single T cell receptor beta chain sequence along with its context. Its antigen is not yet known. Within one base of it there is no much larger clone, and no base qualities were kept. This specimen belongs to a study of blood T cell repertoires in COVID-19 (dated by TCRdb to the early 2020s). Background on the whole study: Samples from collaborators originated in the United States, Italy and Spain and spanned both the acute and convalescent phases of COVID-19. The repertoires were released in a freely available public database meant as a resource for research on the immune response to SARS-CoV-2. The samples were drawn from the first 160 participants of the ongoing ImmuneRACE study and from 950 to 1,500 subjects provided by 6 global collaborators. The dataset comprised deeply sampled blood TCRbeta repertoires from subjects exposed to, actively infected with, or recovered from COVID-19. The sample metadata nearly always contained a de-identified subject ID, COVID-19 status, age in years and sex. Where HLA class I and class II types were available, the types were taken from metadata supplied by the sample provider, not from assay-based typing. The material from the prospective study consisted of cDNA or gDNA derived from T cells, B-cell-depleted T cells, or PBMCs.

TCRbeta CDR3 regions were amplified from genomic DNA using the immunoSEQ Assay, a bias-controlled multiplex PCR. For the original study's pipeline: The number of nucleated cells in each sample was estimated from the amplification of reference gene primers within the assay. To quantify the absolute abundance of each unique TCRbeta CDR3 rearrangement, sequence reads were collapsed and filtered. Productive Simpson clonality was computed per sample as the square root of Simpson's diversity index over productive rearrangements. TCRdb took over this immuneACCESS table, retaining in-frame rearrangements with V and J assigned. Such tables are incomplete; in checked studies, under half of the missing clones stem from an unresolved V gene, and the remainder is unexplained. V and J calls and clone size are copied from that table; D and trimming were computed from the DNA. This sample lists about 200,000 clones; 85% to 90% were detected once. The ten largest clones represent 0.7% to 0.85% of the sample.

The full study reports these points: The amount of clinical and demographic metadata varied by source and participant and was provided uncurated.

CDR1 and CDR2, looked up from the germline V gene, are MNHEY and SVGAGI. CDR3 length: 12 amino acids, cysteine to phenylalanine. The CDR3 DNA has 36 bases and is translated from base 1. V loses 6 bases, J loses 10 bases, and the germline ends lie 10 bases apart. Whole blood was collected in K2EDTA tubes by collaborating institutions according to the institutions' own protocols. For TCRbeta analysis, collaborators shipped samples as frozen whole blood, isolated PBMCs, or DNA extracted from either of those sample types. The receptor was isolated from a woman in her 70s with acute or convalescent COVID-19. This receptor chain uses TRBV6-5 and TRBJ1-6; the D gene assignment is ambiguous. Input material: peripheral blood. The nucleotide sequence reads TGTGCCAGCAGCCGAGGTGGCTCACCCCTCCACTTT. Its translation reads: CASSRGGSPLHF.